Below are 3 T cell receptor beta chains sequenced from a single sample in a study of T cell responses to AZD1222 COVID-19 vaccine. Using immunoSEQ multiplex PCR, the repertoire was profiled, and TCRdb retains in-frame clones only, with some absent. Altogether 45,000 to 55,000 clones are present, approximately 79% being singletons, with the ten largest covering more than 20%. The sequenced sample was peripheral blood, obtained on day 0 of MenACWY control vaccination. These receptor sequences come from an adult in good health.

V and J are TRBV2 and TRBJ1-1; D unclear. The V end was cut by 6 bases, the J end by 4 bases, with 15 bases between. Germline assignment: CDR1 SNHLY and CDR2 FYNNEI. The CDR3 consists of 14 residues. The CDR3 is CASSQLGSRTEAFF. The CDR3 DNA reads as TGTGCCAGCAGCCAGTTGGGCAGCCGCACTGAAGCTTTCTTT.

This chain joins TRBV10-1 and TRBJ1-2, with 9 bases identical to TRBD1. Unmatched junction bases numbered 12, after V lost 6 bases and J lost 7 bases. The germline gives CDR1 WNHNN, CDR2 SYGVQD (reference sequence). The CDR3 runs 15 residues. The CDR3 DNA reads TGCGCCAGCAGAGAACGGACAGGGGACATGTTTGGCTACACCTTC. This codes for CASRERTGDMFGYTF.

V gene TRBV19 combines with J gene TRBJ1-1; D possibly corresponds to TRBD1 (6 bases). V lost 7 bases and J 4 bases, leaving 13 bases between the germline ends. Germline CDR1 reads LNHDA; CDR2 reads SQIVND (reference sequence). This CDR3 has 13 amino acids. The CDR3 is CASIDRPGTEAFF. CDR3 sequence (DNA): TGTGCCAGTATAGACAGGCCGGGCACTGAAGCTTTCTTT.